These 10 T cell receptor beta chains originate from one sample sequenced in a study of blood T cell repertoires in COVID-19. TCRdb's table, derived via immunoSEQ multiplex PCR, lists solely in-frame clones and lacks some. Found here are fewer than 200,000 clones, 80% to 85% of them singletons; the top ten hold 6.5% to 8.5%. Input material: peripheral blood. These TCRs come from a woman aged 70-85 years with COVID-19, enrolled during active disease.

CDR3: CASSPGGPYEQYF. DNA for the CDR3: TGTGCCAGCAGCCCAGGGGGGCCCTACGAGCAGTACTTC. The chain couples TRBV7-9 to TRBJ2-7, with D maybe TRBD1 (7 bases). The CDR3 extends over 13 amino acids. The V gene's germline CDR1 is SEHNR and CDR2 FQNEAQ (reference sequence). The V end lost 5 bases, the J end lost 2 bases, and 10 bases lay between the germline ends.

The chain is built from TRBV12-3 or TRBV12-4 and TRBJ2-2, with D unresolved. This CDR3 has 12 residues. Trimming removed 4 bases at V and 5 bases at J, with 5 bases between. DNA of the CDR3: TGTGCCAGCAGTTGGAGTACCGGGGAGCTGTTTTTT. Its protein is CASSWSTGELFF.

This clone turned up a few times. The chain combines TRBV19 with TRBJ1-5; the D gene is possibly TRBD1 (5 bases). The CDR3 is 13 residues long. With 8 bases removed from V and 3 bases from J, the gap between germline ends came to 11 bases. CDR1 and CDR2 from the germline V gene are LNHDA and SQIVND (reference sequence). CDR3 nucleotide sequence: TGTGCCAGTTCGGACACGATCAATCAGCCCCAGCATTTT. Amino acid sequence: CASSDTINQPQHF.

The chain links TRBV9 to TRBJ1-3; D is perhaps TRBD1 (5 bases). The V end was cut by 0 bases, the J end by 1 base, with 8 bases between. Germline loops: CDR1 SGDLS, CDR2 YYNGEE. CDR3 size: 15 residues. The chain's CDR3 is CASSVGQPSGNTIYF. The CDR3 nucleotides read TGTGCCAGCAGCGTAGGACAGCCTTCTGGAAACACCATATATTTT.

This chain connects TRBV7-9 to TRBJ2-1, with D perhaps matching TRBD1 (6 bases). The CDR3 is 14 amino acids. The germline V gene encodes CDR1 SEHNR and CDR2 FQNEAQ (reference sequence). V shed 4 bases and J shed 8 bases, with 15 bases lying between them. The CDR3 loop is CASSSSGAGDEQFF. The CDR3 nucleotides read TGTGCCAGCAGCTCGTCAGGGGCTGGTGATGAGCAGTTCTTC. The variable domain in full, completed from reference TRBV7-9 and TRBJ2-1, reads DTGVSQNPRHKITKRGQNVTFRCDPISEHNRLYWYRQTLGQGPEFLTYFQNEAQLEKSRLLSDRFSAERPKGSFSTLEIQRTEQGDSAMYLCASSSSGAGDEQFFGPGTRLTVL.

This clone has more than one count but fewer than ten. J is TRBJ1-3 and V is TRBV6-5, with D hard to call. Trimming shortened V by 4 bases and J by 4 bases, and 14 bases separated the two germline ends. The CDR3 loop spans 15 amino acids. From germline, CDR1 is MNHEY and CDR2 SVGAGI. The CDR3 loop is CASSSKTRWGNTIYF. The CDR3 DNA is TGTGCCAGCAGTTCTAAAACGAGATGGGGAAACACCATATATTTT.

The chain employs TRBV19 and TRBJ1-2; D perhaps matches TRBD1 (6 bases). The length of the CDR3 is 12 residues. V was pared by 7 bases and J by 6 bases, with 12 bases between. CDR1 and CDR2 from the germline V gene are LNHDA and SQIVND (reference sequence). CDR3 DNA sequence: TGTGCCAGTACCGAGGGACAAGATGGCTACACCTTC. It encodes CASTEGQDGYTF.

V is TRBV15 and J is TRBJ2-1; 7 positions match TRBD1. The trim removed 0 bases at V and 9 bases at J, leaving 5 bases unmatched. The germline V gene has CDR1 LNHNV and CDR2 YYDKDF (reference sequence). The CDR3 extends over 14 amino acids. The CDR3 coding sequence is TGTGCCACCAGCAGAGATGTACAGGGGAGTGAGCAGTTCTTC. Protein sequence: CATSRDVQGSEQFF.

The CDR3 DNA is TGTGCCAGTAGCCGTAAATCGGGGGGCGAGTACGAGCAGTACTTC. Encoded protein: CASSRKSGGEYEQYF. V is TRBV19 and J is TRBJ2-7, with D perhaps TRBD2 (7 bases). V gave up 6 bases and J gave up 4 bases, with 19 bases separating them. The V gene's germline CDR1 is LNHDA and CDR2 SQIVND (reference sequence). This CDR3 has 15 residues.

The rearrangement links TRBV4-3 to TRBJ2-7, with a possible D match to TRBD2 (6 bases). The CDR3 is 14 amino acids. Germline assignment: CDR1 LGHNA and CDR2 YSLEER. Trimming took off 4 bases at V and 2 bases at J, with 12 bases between the two ends. This chain's CDR3 is CASSRGSGAYEQYF. CDR3 sequence (DNA): TGCGCCAGCAGCCGGGGTAGCGGCGCCTACGAGCAGTACTTC.